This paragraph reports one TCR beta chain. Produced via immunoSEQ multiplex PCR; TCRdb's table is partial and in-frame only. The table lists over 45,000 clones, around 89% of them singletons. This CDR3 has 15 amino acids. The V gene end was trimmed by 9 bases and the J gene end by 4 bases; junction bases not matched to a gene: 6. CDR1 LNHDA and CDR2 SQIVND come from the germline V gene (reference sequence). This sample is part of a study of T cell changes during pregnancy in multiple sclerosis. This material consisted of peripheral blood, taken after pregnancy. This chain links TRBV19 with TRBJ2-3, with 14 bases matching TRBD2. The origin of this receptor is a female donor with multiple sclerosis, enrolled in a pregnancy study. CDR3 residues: CASRLAGGLADTQYF. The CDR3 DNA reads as TGTGCCAGCCGACTAGCGGGGGGGCTTGCAGATACGCAGTATTTT.